These 16 T cell receptor beta chains came from one sample sequenced in a study of T cell responses to AZD1222 COVID-19 vaccine. Measured with immunoSEQ multiplex PCR; TCRdb has only the in-frame clones, and not every one. The data hold over 130,000 clones, with around 90% observed a single time. The sequencing here drew on peripheral blood, taken 28 days after the second AZD1222 dose. These receptors were obtained from an adult who received the AZD1222 COVID-19 vaccine.

The chain recombines TRBV14 with TRBJ2-3, with D perhaps assigned TRBD1 or TRBD2 (6 bases each). The ends were cut back, 0 bases at V and 4 bases at J, with 17 bases in the middle. The CDR3 extends over 17 amino acids. From germline, CDR1 is SGHDN and CDR2 FVKESK. The CDR3 here is CASSQDLLGGPADTQYF. The CDR3 DNA is TGTGCCAGCAGCCAAGACCTTCTTGGGGGGCCGGCAGATACGCAGTATTTT.

The chain combines TRBV10-3 with TRBJ2-2, with TRBD1 identical over 10 bases. V shed 8 bases, J shed 5 bases, and the junction held 5 bases outside the gene matches. CDR3 length equals 14 residues. The germline V gene has CDR1 ENHRY and CDR2 SYGVKD. CDR3 region: CAIGDRGPTGELFF. The CDR3 DNA reads as TGTGCCATCGGGGACAGGGGACCAACCGGGGAGCTGTTTTTT.

The chain combines TRBV7-2 with TRBJ2-1; 7 bases fit TRBD2. The CDR3 is made up of 18 amino acids. Germline assignment: CDR1 SGHTA and CDR2 FQGNSA. After removal of 6 bases from V and 2 bases from J, the junction contained 16 bases not matched to a gene. The CDR3 nucleotides are TGTGCCAGCAGGAGGGGAGGGGCCTCCCTCGGGGCCTACAATGAGCAGTTCTTC. Amino acids: CASRRGGASLGAYNEQFF.

The rearrangement links TRBV6-5 to TRBJ2-1, with 8 bases that match TRBD2. The CDR3 has 16 residues. CDR1 MNHEY and CDR2 SVGAGI come from the germline V gene. V lost 0 bases and J lost 7; bases outside the gene matches: 8. CDR3 loop: CASSYSGSGSQNEQFF. CDR3 nucleotides: TGTGCCAGCAGTTACTCGGGAAGCGGGAGTCAGAATGAGCAGTTCTTC.

This clone was detected once. The J gene is TRBJ1-6, the V gene TRBV7-8; 8 nucleotides agree with TRBD1. CDR3 size: 16 residues. CDR1 SGHVS and CDR2 FQNEAQ come from the germline V gene. Trimming cost V 4 bases and J 8 bases; bases outside gene matches: 10. The CDR3 spells CASSSQDRVRHSPLHF. The CDR3 region has the DNA TGTGCCAGCAGCTCCCAGGACAGGGTCAGGCATTCACCCCTCCACTTT.

V is TRBV19 and J is TRBJ1-5; perhaps TRBD1 as D (6 bases). V lost 5 bases and J lost 5, with 10 bases in between. The CDR3 runs 13 residues. Germline V gene sequence: CDR1 LNHDA, CDR2 SQIVND (reference sequence). In DNA, the CDR3 is TGTGCCAGTAGTGAACAGGGTCATCAGCCCCAGCATTTT. As protein: CASSEQGHQPQHF. The full variable domain, rest sourced from reference TRBV19 and TRBJ1-5, is DGGITQSPKYLFRKEGQNVTLSCEQNLNHDAMYWYRQDPGQGLRLIYYSQIVNDFQKGDIAEGYSVSREKKESFPLTVTSAQKNPTAFYLCASSEQGHQPQHFGDGTRLSIL.

CDR3 nucleotides: TGTGCCAGCAGCTTGAGACAGGGACGTGAAAAACTGTTTTTT. Residues: CASSLRQGREKLFF. V gene TRBV5-4 combines with J gene TRBJ1-4, with 7 nucleotides matching TRBD1. V shed 1 base, J shed 7 bases, and the junction held 4 bases outside the gene matches. The CDR3 is 14 amino acids. Germline V gene data show CDR1 as SGHNT and CDR2 as YYREEE (reference sequence).

The rearrangement uses TRBV18 and TRBJ1-1; D is perhaps TRBD1 (6 bases). V lost 1 base to trimming and J lost 1 base, with 10 bases between them. CDR1 KGHSH and CDR2 LQKENI come from the germline V gene. The CDR3 is 15 residues long. CDR3 in DNA: TGTGCCAGCTCACCACTCACAGGGCGGAACACTGAAGCTTTCTTT. This encodes CASSPLTGRNTEAFF.

V gene TRBV5-4 combines with J gene TRBJ2-7, with D perhaps being TRBD1 or TRBD2 (5 bases each). This CDR3 is 15 amino acids long. Trimming removed 0 bases at V and 4 bases at J, with 14 bases between. Per germline, CDR1 SGHNT and CDR2 YYREEE (reference sequence). The CDR3 DNA sequence: TGTGCCAGCAGCTTGGATCCCGGGGACCAATACGAGCAGTACTTC. Encoded protein: CASSLDPGDQYEQYF.

This sequence joins TRBV7-2 and TRBJ1-2; a weak D match, TRBD1 (6 bases). Germline V lookup: CDR1 SGHTA, CDR2 FQGNSA. Trimming cost V 5 bases and J 4 bases, with 8 bases left between them. This CDR3 has 12 residues. CDR3 protein: CASSVDSYGYTF. DNA for the CDR3: TGTGCCAGCAGCGTGGACAGCTATGGCTACACCTTC.

In its sample, this clone was seen once. DNA for the CDR3: TGTGCCACCAGTGATCACAGCCGTAACTATGGCTACACCTTC. Translating gives CATSDHSRNYGYTF. The V and J genes are TRBV24-1 and TRBJ1-2; no definite D call. The germline CDR1 and CDR2 sequences are KGHDR and SFDVKD. This CDR3 is 14 amino acids long. Trimming took off 3 bases at V and 1 base at J, with 8 bases between the two ends.

The rearrangement links TRBV9 to TRBJ1-1; D uncertain. The CDR3 runs 14 residues. The V and J ends lost 2 bases and 8 bases respectively, with 16 bases between them. In germline, CDR1 is SGDLS, CDR2 YYNGEE. The CDR3: CASSVSIRVEEAFF. The CDR3 bases are TGTGCCAGCAGCGTTTCAATCCGGGTCGAAGAAGCTTTCTTT.

The rearrangement links TRBV5-6 to TRBJ2-5; no firm D call. Trimming stripped 4 bases from V and 4 bases from J, with 17 bases between. From germline, CDR1 is SGHDT and CDR2 YYEEEE. This CDR3 contains 15 residues. CDR3 sequence (DNA): TGTGCCAGCAGCACCCCGGGCAGGAGTGTAGAGACCCAGTACTTC. Encoded protein: CASSTPGRSVETQYF.

This clone showed up just once. The chain has TRBV28 and TRBJ2-3; 13 bases agree with TRBD2. CDR3 length: 15 residues. Germline V gene lookup returns CDR1 MDHEN and CDR2 SYDVKM. The trim removed 5 bases at V and 12 bases at J, leaving 11 bases unmatched. The CDR3 sequence: CASSLAGTSGIGQYF. The CDR3 DNA reads TGTGCCAGCAGTCTCGCCGGGACTAGCGGGATTGGTCAGTATTTT.

This clone appeared a few times. The V call is TRBV2, the J call TRBJ1-1; no firm D call. V was cut by 6 bases and J by 1 base, with 15 bases left in between. Germline V gene data show CDR1 as SNHLY and CDR2 as FYNNEI. CDR3 length: 15 amino acids. CDR3 sequence reads: CASSPFTVTNTEAFF. The DNA for the CDR3 is TGTGCCAGCAGCCCCTTTACAGTGACGAACACTGAAGCTTTCTTT.

Only one count was recorded for this clone. The chain couples TRBV7-2 to TRBJ1-1; TRBD1 is a possible D gene (5 bases). The V and J ends lost 4 bases and 0 bases respectively, with 12 bases between them. Germline V gene data show CDR1 as SGHTA and CDR2 as FQGNSA. This CDR3 is 15 amino acids long. The CDR3: CASSSRQLMNTEAFF. In DNA, the CDR3 is TGTGCCAGCAGCTCCCGACAGCTGATGAACACTGAAGCTTTCTTT. Based on the CDR3 plus reference TRBV7-2 and TRBJ1-1, the full variable domain is GAGVSQSPSNKVTEKGKDVELRCDPISGHTALYWYRQSLGQGLEFLIYFQGNSAPDKSGLPSDRFSAERTGGSVSTLTIQRTQQEDSAVYLCASSSRQLMNTEAFFGQGTRLTVV.